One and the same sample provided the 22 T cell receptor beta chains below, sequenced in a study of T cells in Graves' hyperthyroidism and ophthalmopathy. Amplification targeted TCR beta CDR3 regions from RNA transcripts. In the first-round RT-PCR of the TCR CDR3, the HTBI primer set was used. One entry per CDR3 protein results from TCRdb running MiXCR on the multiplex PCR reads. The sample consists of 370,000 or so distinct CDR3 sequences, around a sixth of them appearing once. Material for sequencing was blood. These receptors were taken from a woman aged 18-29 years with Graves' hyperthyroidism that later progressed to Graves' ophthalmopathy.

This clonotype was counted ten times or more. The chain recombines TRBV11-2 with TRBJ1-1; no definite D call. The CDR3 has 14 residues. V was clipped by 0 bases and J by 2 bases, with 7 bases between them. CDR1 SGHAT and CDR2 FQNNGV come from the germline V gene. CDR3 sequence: CASSLDPSNTEAFF. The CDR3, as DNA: TGTGCCAGCAGCTTAGATCCCAGCAACACTGAAGCTTTCTTT.

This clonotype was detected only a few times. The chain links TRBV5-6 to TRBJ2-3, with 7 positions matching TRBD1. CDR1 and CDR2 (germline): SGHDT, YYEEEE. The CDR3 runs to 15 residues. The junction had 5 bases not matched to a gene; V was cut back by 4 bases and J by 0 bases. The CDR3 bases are TGTGCCAGCAGCAAGCCGGGACAGAGCACAGATACGCAGTATTTT. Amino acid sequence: CASSKPGQSTDTQYF.

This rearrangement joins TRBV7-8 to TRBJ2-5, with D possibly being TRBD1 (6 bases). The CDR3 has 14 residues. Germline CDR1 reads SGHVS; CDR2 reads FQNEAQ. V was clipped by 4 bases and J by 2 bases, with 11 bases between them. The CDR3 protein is CASSYGQLQETQYF. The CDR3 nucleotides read TGTGCCAGCAGCTACGGACAGCTACAAGAGACCCAGTACTTC.

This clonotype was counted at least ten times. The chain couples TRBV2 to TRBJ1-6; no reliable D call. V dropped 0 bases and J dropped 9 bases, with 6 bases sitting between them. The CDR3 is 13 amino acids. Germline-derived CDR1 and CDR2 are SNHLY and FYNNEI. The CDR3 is CASSEAPGSPLHF. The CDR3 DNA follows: TGTGCCAGCAGTGAAGCCCCTGGTTCACCCCTCCACTTT. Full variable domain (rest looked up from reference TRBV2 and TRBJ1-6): EPEVTQTPSHQVTQMGQEVILRCVPISNHLYFYWYRQILGQKVEFLVSFYNNEISEKSEIFDDQFSVERPDGSNFTLKIRSTKLEDSAMYFCASSEAPGSPLHFGNGTRLTVT.

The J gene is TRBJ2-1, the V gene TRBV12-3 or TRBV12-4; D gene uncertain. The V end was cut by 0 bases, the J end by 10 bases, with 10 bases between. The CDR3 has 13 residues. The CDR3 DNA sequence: TGTGCCAGCAGTTTAGCGCAGCTGGAAGAGCAGTTCTTC. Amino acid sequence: CASSLAQLEEQFF.

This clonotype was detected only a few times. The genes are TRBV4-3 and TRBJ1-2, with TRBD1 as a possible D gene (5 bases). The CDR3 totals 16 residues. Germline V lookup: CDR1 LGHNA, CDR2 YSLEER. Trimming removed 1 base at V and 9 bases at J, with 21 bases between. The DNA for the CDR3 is TGCGCCAGCAGCCAAGCCGAGCGGCAGGGCCTTGGCAGCTACACCTTC. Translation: CASSQAERQGLGSYTF.

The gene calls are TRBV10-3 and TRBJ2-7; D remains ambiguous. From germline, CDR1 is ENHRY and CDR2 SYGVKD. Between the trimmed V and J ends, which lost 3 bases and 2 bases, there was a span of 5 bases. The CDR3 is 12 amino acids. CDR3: CAISDPPYEQYF. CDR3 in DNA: TGTGCCATCAGTGATCCACCCTACGAGCAGTACTTC.

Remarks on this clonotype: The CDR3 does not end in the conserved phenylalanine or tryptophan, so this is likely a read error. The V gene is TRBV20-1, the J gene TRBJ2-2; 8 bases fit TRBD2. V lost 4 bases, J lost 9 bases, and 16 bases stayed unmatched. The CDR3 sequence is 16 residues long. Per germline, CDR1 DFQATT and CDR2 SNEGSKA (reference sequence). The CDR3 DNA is TGCAGTGCTAAAGGGCGAGCGGGAGATGGCTCCCGGGAGCTGTTTCTT. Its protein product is CSAKGRAGDGSRELFL.

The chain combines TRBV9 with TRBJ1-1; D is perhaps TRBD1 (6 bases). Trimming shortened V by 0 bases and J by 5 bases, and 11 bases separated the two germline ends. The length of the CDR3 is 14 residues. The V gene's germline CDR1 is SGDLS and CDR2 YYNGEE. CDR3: CASSVGQAATEAFF. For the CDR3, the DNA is TGTGCCAGCAGCGTAGGACAGGCCGCTACTGAAGCTTTCTTT.

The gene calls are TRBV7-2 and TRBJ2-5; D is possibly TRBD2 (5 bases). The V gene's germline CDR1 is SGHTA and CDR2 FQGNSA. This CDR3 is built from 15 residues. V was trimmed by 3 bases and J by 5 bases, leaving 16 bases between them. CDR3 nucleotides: TGTGCCAGCAGCTTGGGCTCCCCCACGGGGGAGACCCAGTACTTC. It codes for CASSLGSPTGETQYF.

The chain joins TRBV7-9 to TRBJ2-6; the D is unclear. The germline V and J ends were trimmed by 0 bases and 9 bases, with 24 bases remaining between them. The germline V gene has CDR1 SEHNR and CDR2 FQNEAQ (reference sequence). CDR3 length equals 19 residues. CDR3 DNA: TGTGCCAGCAGCTTAGCGTATATAGGAGAAGGGCACAGAATCAACGTCCTGACTTTC. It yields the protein CASSLAYIGEGHRINVLTF.

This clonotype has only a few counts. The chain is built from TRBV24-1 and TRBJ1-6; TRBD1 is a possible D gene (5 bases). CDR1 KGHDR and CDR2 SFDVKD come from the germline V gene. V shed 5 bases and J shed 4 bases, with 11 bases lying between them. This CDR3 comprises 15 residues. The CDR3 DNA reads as TGTGCCACCAGTGGTGACAGTGAATATAATTCACCCCTCCACTTT. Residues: CATSGDSEYNSPLHF.

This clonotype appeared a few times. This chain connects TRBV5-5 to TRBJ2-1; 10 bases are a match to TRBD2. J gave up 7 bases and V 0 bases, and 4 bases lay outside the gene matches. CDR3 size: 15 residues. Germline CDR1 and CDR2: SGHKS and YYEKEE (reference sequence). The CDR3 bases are TGTGCCAGCAGCTTGGCGGGACTAGCGATAAATGAGCAGTTCTTC. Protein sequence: CASSLAGLAINEQFF.

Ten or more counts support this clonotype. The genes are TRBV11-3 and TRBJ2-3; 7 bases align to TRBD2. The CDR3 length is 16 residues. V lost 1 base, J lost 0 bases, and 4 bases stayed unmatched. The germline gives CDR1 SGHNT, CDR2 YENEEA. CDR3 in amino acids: CASSLGRRESTDTQYF. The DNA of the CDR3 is TGTGCCAGCAGCTTAGGGAGGCGGGAGAGCACAGATACGCAGTATTTT.

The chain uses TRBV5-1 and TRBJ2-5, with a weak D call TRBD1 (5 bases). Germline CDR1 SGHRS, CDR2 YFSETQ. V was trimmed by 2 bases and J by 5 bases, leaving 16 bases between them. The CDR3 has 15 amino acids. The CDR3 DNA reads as TGCGCCAGCAGCTTTGGCGGCAGGGTACAGGAGACCCAGTACTTC. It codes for CASSFGGRVQETQYF.

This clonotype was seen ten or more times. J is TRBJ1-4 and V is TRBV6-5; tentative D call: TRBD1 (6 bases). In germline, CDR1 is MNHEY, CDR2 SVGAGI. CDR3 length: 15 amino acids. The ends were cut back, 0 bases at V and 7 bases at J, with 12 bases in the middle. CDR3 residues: CASSYSEEGGEKLFF. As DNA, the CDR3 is TGTGCCAGCAGTTACTCAGAGGAGGGGGGTGAAAAACTGTTTTTT.

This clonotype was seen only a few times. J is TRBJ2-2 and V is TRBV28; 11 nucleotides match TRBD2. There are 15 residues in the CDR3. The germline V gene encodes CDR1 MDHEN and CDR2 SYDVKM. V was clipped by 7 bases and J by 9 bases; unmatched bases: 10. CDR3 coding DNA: TGTGCCAGCATGCCCCTGACTAGCGGGACTAGGGAGCTGTTTTTT. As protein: CASMPLTSGTRELFF.

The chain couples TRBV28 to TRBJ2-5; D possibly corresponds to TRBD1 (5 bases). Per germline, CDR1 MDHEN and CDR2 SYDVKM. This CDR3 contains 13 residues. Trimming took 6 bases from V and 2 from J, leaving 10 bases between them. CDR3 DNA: TGTGCCAGCAGCGCCCAGGGTCAAGAGACCCAGTACTTC. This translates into CASSAQGQETQYF.

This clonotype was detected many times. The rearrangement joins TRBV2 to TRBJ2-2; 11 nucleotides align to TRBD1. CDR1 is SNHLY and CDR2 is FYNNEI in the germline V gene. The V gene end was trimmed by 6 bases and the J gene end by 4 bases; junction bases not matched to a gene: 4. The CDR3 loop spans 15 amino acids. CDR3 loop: CASRAGTGGTGELFF. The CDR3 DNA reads TGTGCCAGCAGAGCCGGGACAGGGGGCACCGGGGAGCTGTTTTTT.

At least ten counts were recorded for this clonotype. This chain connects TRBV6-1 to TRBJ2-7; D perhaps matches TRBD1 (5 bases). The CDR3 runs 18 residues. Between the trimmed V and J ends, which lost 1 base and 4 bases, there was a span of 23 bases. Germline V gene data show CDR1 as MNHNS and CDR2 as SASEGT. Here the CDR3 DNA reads TGTGCCAGCAGTGAAGGAGTCGGTCTAGGACACACTTTTTACGAGCAGTACTTC. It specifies CASSEGVGLGHTFYEQYF.

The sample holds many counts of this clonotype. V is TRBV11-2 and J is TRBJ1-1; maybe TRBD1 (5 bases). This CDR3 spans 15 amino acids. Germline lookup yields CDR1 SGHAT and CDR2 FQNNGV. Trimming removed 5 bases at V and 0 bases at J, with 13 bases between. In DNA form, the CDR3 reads TGTGCCAGCAGCCCTTCGACAGCCTTGAACACTGAAGCTTTCTTT. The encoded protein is CASSPSTALNTEAFF.

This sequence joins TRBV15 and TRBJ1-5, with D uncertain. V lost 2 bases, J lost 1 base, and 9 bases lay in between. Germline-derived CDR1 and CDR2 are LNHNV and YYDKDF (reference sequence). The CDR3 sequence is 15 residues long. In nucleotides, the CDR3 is TGTGCCACCAGCAGATCCACACTGAGCAATCAGCCCCAGCATTTT. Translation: CATSRSTLSNQPQHF.